These 14 T cell receptor beta chains came from one sample sequenced in a study of blood T cell repertoires in COVID-19. The protocol was immunoSEQ multiplex PCR, while the TCRdb copy is restricted to in-frame clones and leaves out a portion. Of fewer than 300,000 clones in the sample, approximately 86% were seen once. Material: peripheral blood. These receptors all stem from a woman aged 18-30 years with acute or convalescent COVID-19.

V is TRBV9 and J is TRBJ2-7, with 8 nucleotides matching TRBD2. The CDR3 contains 18 residues. Trimming at V came to 1 base and at J to 3 bases, leaving 15 bases not matched to a gene. Germline CDR1 SGDLS, CDR2 YYNGEE. The CDR3 bases are TGTGCCAGCAGCGTACCTGGCCAGCGGGAGATCCACTTCTACGAGCAGTACTTC. Amino acid sequence: CASSVPGQREIHFYEQYF.

The CDR3 bases are TGTGCCAGCAGCTTAATGGTTAGCGGAGACAATGAGCAGTTCTTC. The encoded protein is CASSLMVSGDNEQFF. The chain joins TRBV7-3 to TRBJ2-1, with a possible D match to TRBD2 (6 bases). Looked up from germline, CDR1 is SGHTA and CDR2 is FQGTGA. The CDR3 loop spans 15 amino acids. V dropped 1 base and J dropped 5 bases, with 12 bases sitting between them.

The CDR3 bases are TGTGCCAGCAGTTTTTCGCAGGGAGGATCTGGGGCCAACGTCCTGACTTTC. As protein: CASSFSQGGSGANVLTF. The chain couples TRBV28 to TRBJ2-6; D perhaps matches TRBD2 (6 bases). This CDR3 comprises 17 residues. V lost 3 bases and J lost 1, with 13 bases in between. Germline CDR1 MDHEN, CDR2 SYDVKM.

As to this clone: Other nucleotide sequences in the sample specify the same CDR3. J is TRBJ1-2 and V is TRBV27, with 8 bases fitting TRBD1. V gave up 3 bases and J gave up 6 bases; unmatched junction bases: 3. This CDR3 has 13 residues. The germline CDR1 and CDR2 sequences are MNHEY and SMNVEV (reference sequence). The CDR3 spells CASSFGQGDGYTF. The DNA of the CDR3 is TGTGCCAGCAGTTTTGGACAGGGAGATGGCTACACCTTC.

The gene calls are TRBV30 and TRBJ2-7, with 7 bases aligning to TRBD1. CDR1 is GTSNPN and CDR2 is SVGIG in the germline V gene (reference sequence). CDR3 size: 17 residues. V lost 0 bases, J lost 3 bases, and 14 bases stayed unmatched. DNA of the CDR3: TGTGCCTGGAGTGTAAGGTCCGGGACAGAGAACAACTACGAGCAGTACTTC. This codes for CAWSVRSGTENNYEQYF. The full variable domain, in which reference TRBV30 and TRBJ2-7 provide the parts outside the CDR3, is SQTIHQWPATLVQPVGSPLSLECTVEGTSNPNLYWYRQAAGRGLQLLFYSVGIGQISSEVPQNLSASRPQDRQFILSSKKLLLSDSGFYLCAWSVRSGTENNYEQYFGPGTRLTVT.

The chain has TRBV27 and TRBJ1-2; D ambiguous. The CDR3 runs to 13 residues. CDR1 MNHEY and CDR2 SMNVEV come from the germline V gene (reference sequence). V lost 6 bases, J lost 2 bases, and 10 bases lay in between. The CDR3 here is CASSTRGNYGYTF. The CDR3 DNA is TGTGCCAGCAGCACCAGAGGGAACTATGGCTACACCTTC.

The chain combines TRBV5-6 with TRBJ2-2; 7 bases align to TRBD1. With V trimmed by 2 bases and J by 4 bases, 5 bases remained unmatched. CDR3 size: 15 residues. Germline V gene sequence: CDR1 SGHDT, CDR2 YYEEEE. This chain's CDR3 is CASSFAGTVTGELFF. As DNA, the CDR3 is TGTGCCAGCAGCTTCGCTGGGACAGTCACCGGGGAGCTGTTTTTT.

The CDR3 bases are TGTGCCAGCAGCGTAGGGAGATCGACTAGCGGGAGGGAGACCCAGTACTTC. It specifies CASSVGRSTSGRETQYF. The gene calls are TRBV9 and TRBJ2-5, with 13 bases that match TRBD2. Germline assignment: CDR1 SGDLS and CDR2 YYNGEE. The CDR3 is 17 amino acids. V shed 0 bases, J shed 5 bases, and the junction held 7 bases outside the gene matches.

The gene calls are TRBV5-1 and TRBJ1-1, with D perhaps matching TRBD1 (6 bases). Per germline, CDR1 SGHRS and CDR2 YFSETQ. Trimming stripped 0 bases from V and 2 bases from J, with 14 bases between. The CDR3 is made up of 16 amino acids. In DNA form, the CDR3 reads TGCGCCAGCAGCTTGGCCCCTGGACAGATCAACACTGAAGCTTTCTTT. Translated: CASSLAPGQINTEAFF. Based on the CDR3 plus reference TRBV5-1 and TRBJ1-1, the full variable domain is KAGVTQTPRYLIKTRGQQVTLSCSPISGHRSVSWYQQTPGQGLQFLFEYFSETQRNKGNFPGRFSGRQFSNSRSEMNVSTLELGDSALYLCASSLAPGQINTEAFFGQGTRLTVV.

A single count supports this clone. This chain connects TRBV19 to TRBJ1-4, with D perhaps matching TRBD1 (5 bases). The CDR3 has 14 amino acids. In germline, CDR1 is LNHDA, CDR2 SQIVND (reference sequence). Trimming shortened V by 7 bases and J by 8 bases, and 17 bases separated the two germline ends. CDR3 DNA sequence: TGTGCCAGTAAACGGGACTTTAAGAAGGAAAAACTGTTTTTT. Its translation is CASKRDFKKEKLFF.

The genes are TRBV9 and TRBJ1-2; D unclear. The CDR3 is 15 residues long. Trimming cost V 0 bases and J 3 bases, with 12 bases left between them. The germline gives CDR1 SGDLS, CDR2 YYNGEE. As DNA, the CDR3 is TGTGCCAGCAGCGTAGATCCCTCCCCGGACTATGGCTACACCTTC. Protein: CASSVDPSPDYGYTF.

V gene TRBV10-1 combines with J gene TRBJ1-1; D possibly corresponds to TRBD1 (5 bases). The CDR3 loop spans 15 amino acids. The germline V and J ends were trimmed by 0 bases and 1 base, with 9 bases remaining between them. Germline V CDR1 and CDR2: WNHNN, SYGVQD (reference sequence). The CDR3 nucleotides are TGCGCCAGCAGTGAGTCAGGCAGGGCGAACACTGAAGCTTTCTTT. This translates into CASSESGRANTEAFF.

The chain links TRBV2 to TRBJ2-3, with 8 bases fitting TRBD2. V lost 8 bases and J lost 0; bases outside the gene matches: 13. The CDR3 spans 17 residues. Germline assignment: CDR1 SNHLY and CDR2 FYNNEI. The CDR3 coding sequence is TGTGCCAGCCCCCCCCAAACGAGCGGGGGAAGCACAGATACGCAGTATTTT. It yields the protein CASPPQTSGGSTDTQYF.

The rearrangement joins TRBV7-2 to TRBJ2-1; tentatively, D is TRBD2 (6 bases). This CDR3 is built from 15 residues. V gave up 1 base and J gave up 3 bases, with 10 bases separating them. Per germline, CDR1 SGHTA and CDR2 FQGNSA. DNA of the CDR3: TGTGCCAGCAGCTTAGTAGCGGCTCACTACAATGAGCAGTTCTTC. Translated: CASSLVAAHYNEQFF.